Each of the 24 T cell receptor beta chains below was sequenced from the same sample in a study of blood T cells in healthy people across ages. Sample-barcoded 5' priming and a J-beta primer mix drove a second PCR of 7 to 11 cycles. Each CDR3 protein gets one entry after TCRdb re-called the 5' RACE reads with MiXCR. The sample consists of about 1 million distinct CDR3 sequences, roughly 24% of them appearing once. The same data also contributed to another study, on T cells of mothers and their children.

Sequences were obtained from blood. The receptors were sampled from a girl aged 2 to 9 in good health.

This chain uses TRBV4-2 with TRBJ1-2, with D unresolved. V gave up 3 bases and J gave up 6 bases, with 14 bases separating them. This CDR3 spans 14 amino acids. CDR1 is LGHNA and CDR2 is YNFKEQ in the germline V gene. The DNA of the CDR3 is TGTGCCAGCAGCCATCCCGGGAAGGGAGATGGCTACACCTTC. Its translation: CASSHPGKGDGYTF.

This clonotype was counted only a few times. In DNA, the CDR3 is TGTGCCAGCAGCTTAAACAGGGGACCCTCTGGAAACACCATATATTTT. This encodes CASSLNRGPSGNTIYF. The chain recombines TRBV7-9 with TRBJ1-3; 7 bases align to TRBD1. The CDR3 totals 16 residues. In germline, CDR1 is SEHNR, CDR2 FQNEAQ (reference sequence). J lost 0 bases, V lost 2 bases, and 4 bases had no gene match. Full variable domain (rest looked up from reference TRBV7-9 and TRBJ1-3): DTGVSQNPRHKITKRGQNVTFRCDPISEHNRLYWYRQTLGQGPEFLTYFQNEAQLEKSRLLSDRFSAERPKGSFSTLEIQRTEQGDSAMYLCASSLNRGPSGNTIYFGEGSWLTVV.

The V and J genes are TRBV12-3 or TRBV12-4 and TRBJ2-2, with D perhaps matching TRBD1 (5 bases). The V gene lost 6 bases and the J gene lost 3 bases, with 11 bases spanning the gap. CDR3 length: 14 amino acids. Here the CDR3 reads CASSTAGYTGELFF. The CDR3, as DNA: TGTGCCAGCAGCACGGCAGGGTACACCGGGGAGCTGTTTTTT.

The chain carries TRBV3-1 and TRBJ2-7, with D tentatively TRBD2 (6 bases). Germline V gene data show CDR1 as LGHDT and CDR2 as YNNKEL (reference sequence). Trimming took off 4 bases at V and 2 bases at J, with 15 bases between the two ends. There are 15 residues in the CDR3. The CDR3, as DNA: TGTGCCAGCAGCCGATTATTGGCGGGGCCCTACGAGCAGTACTTC. Its translation is CASSRLLAGPYEQYF.

This chain's CDR3 is CASSPGIGTNEKLFF. CDR3 nucleotide sequence: TGTGCCAGCTCACCGGGGATTGGAACTAATGAAAAACTGTTTTTT. This sequence joins TRBV18 and TRBJ1-4; no clear D gene. The length of the CDR3 is 15 residues. The germline gives CDR1 KGHSH, CDR2 LQKENI. Deletions cut 3 bases from V and 1 base from J, with 9 bases between.

The V call is TRBV29-1, the J call TRBJ1-3; TRBD1 might be the D (6 bases). The CDR3 contains 14 residues. V lost 4 bases, J lost 3 bases, and 13 bases lay in between. Germline V gives CDR1 SQVTM, CDR2 ANQGSEA. This CDR3 reads CSVALSGDGNTIYF. The CDR3 nucleotides are TGCAGCGTTGCCCTCTCAGGGGATGGAAACACCATATATTTT.

This clonotype was picked up a small number of times. The chain uses TRBV29-1 and TRBJ2-1, with 7 bases identical to TRBD2. CDR3 length equals 15 residues. CDR1 is SQVTM, CDR2 ANQGSEA, per germline. J was trimmed by 0 bases and V by 8 bases; bases with no gene match: 10. The DNA of the CDR3 is TGCAGCACCTTCAGCGGGAAGAGCTCCTACAATGAGCAGTTCTTC. Protein product: CSTFSGKSSYNEQFF.

The rearrangement joins TRBV20-1 to TRBJ2-3, with 8 bases lining up with TRBD2. Germline V CDR1 and CDR2: DFQATT, SNEGSKA (reference sequence). The CDR3 is 13 residues long. Here the CDR3 DNA reads TGCAGCGGGGGGGGGTCCGGCACAGATACGCAGTATTTT. Protein: CSGGGSGTDTQYF.

J is TRBJ2-2 and V is TRBV29-1; the D gene could be TRBD1 or TRBD2 (5 bases each). V lost 7 bases, J lost 3 bases, and 15 bases lay in between. CDR1 is SQVTM, CDR2 ANQGSEA, per germline. The CDR3 totals 14 residues. DNA for the CDR3: TGCAGCGCTATAGAGGGGAAAGACACCGGGGAGCTGTTTTTT. Translated, it gives CSAIEGKDTGELFF.

The table lists this clonotype with a few counts. V is TRBV7-9 and J is TRBJ2-3, with D unresolved. This CDR3 comprises 14 residues. Trimming shortened V by 4 bases and J by 2 bases, and 10 bases separated the two germline ends. The V gene's germline CDR1 is SEHNR and CDR2 FQNEAQ (reference sequence). The CDR3, as DNA: TGTGCCAGCAGCTCCCTCCGGACCACAGATACGCAGTATTTT. Protein product: CASSSLRTTDTQYF.

This clonotype was recorded a few times. V usage is TRBV6-2 or TRBV6-3 and J usage is TRBJ2-5; 7 bases line up with TRBD1. The J call is doubtful: the DNA matches TRBJ2-7 better. CDR1 is MNHEY and CDR2 is SVGEGT in the germline V gene. The CDR3 length is 16 residues. This chain's CDR3 is CASRYRGTEGPYEQYF. CDR3 DNA sequence: TGTGCCAGCAGATACAGGGGTACCGAGGGACCCTACGAGCAGTACTTC.

This chain joins TRBV29-1 and TRBJ2-5; no firm D call. The DNA end is a closer match to TRBJ2-7, so the J assignment may be wrong. In germline, CDR1 is SQVTM, CDR2 ANQGSEA. The CDR3 runs 12 residues. The CDR3 DNA sequence: TGCAGCGTTCTGACGGATTCCTACGAGCAGTACTTC. Protein: CSVLTDSYEQYF.

This clonotype was seen more than once but under ten times. The rearrangement joins TRBV4-1 to TRBJ2-5; D possibly corresponds to TRBD2 (6 bases). The J call may be mistaken, given a closer DNA end match to TRBJ2-1. Germline CDR1 MGHRA, CDR2 YSYEKL. The CDR3 consists of 13 residues. In nucleotides, the CDR3 is TGCGCCAGCAGCCGTGCTAGCGAACCTGAGCAGTTCTTC. Its translation: CASSRASEPEQFF.

This clonotype was recorded a few times. The rearrangement joins TRBV5-6 to TRBJ1-1; possible D gene TRBD1, 5 bases. Germline CDR1 is SGHDT and CDR2 is YYEEEE. V was clipped by 7 bases and J by 2 bases, with 12 bases between them. This CDR3 contains 13 residues. The CDR3 DNA sequence: TGTGCCAGCGGGGGGGTCTTCAACACTGAAGCTTTCTTT. As protein: CASGGVFNTEAFF.

The V call is TRBV7-2, the J call TRBJ2-1; D might be TRBD2 (6 bases). Per germline, CDR1 SGHTA and CDR2 FQGNSA. The CDR3 has 17 residues. Trimming pared 4 bases from V and 0 bases from J, leaving 16 bases between. The CDR3 region is CASSSTRAGLSYNEQFF. In DNA, the CDR3 is TGTGCCAGCAGCTCCACCAGGGCGGGGCTCTCCTACAATGAGCAGTTCTTC. The full variable domain, with the rest looked up from reference TRBV7-2 and TRBJ2-1, is GAGVSQSPSNKVTEKGKDVELRCDPISGHTALYWYRQSLGQGLEFLIYFQGNSAPDKSGLPSDRFSAERTGGSVSTLTIQRTQQEDSAVYLCASSSTRAGLSYNEQFFGPGTRLTVL.

The chain employs TRBV29-1 and TRBJ2-4, with 8 bases that match TRBD2. The CDR3 spans 13 residues. The trim removed 6 bases at V and 6 bases at J, leaving 7 bases unmatched. CDR1 and CDR2 from the germline V gene are SQVTM and ANQGSEA. The CDR3 region has the DNA TGCAGCGTCGTTTTAGCGGGAATAAACATTCAGTACTTC. As protein: CSVVLAGINIQYF. The complete variable domain, with remaining parts taken from reference TRBV29-1 and TRBJ2-4, reads SAVISQKPSRDICQRGTSLTIQCQVDSQVTMMFWYRQQPGQSLTLIATANQGSEATYESGFVIDKFPISRPNLTFSTLTVSNMSPEDSSIYLCSVVLAGINIQYFGAGTRLSVL.

The CDR3 DNA sequence: TGTGCCAGCAGCAAAACGGTCGTTGGAGAGACCCAGTACTTC. This sequence encodes CASSKTVVGETQYF. The V call is TRBV2, the J call TRBJ2-5; no clear D. Germline V lookup: CDR1 SNHLY, CDR2 FYNNEI. CDR3 size: 14 residues. The V end was cut by 6 bases, the J end by 4 bases, with 15 bases between.

The rearrangement joins TRBV7-9 to TRBJ1-1; perhaps TRBD1 as D (6 bases). The germline CDR1 and CDR2 sequences are SEHNR and FQNEAQ (reference sequence). The CDR3 covers 14 residues. The germline V and J ends were trimmed by 4 bases and 5 bases, with 14 bases remaining between them. CDR3 bases: TGTGCCAGCAGCTCCGTCGGGGGCTTGACTGAAGCTTTCTTT. It is translated as CASSSVGGLTEAFF.

This clonotype was seen more than once but under ten times. The chain recombines TRBV29-1 with TRBJ1-2; no reliable D call. CDR3 length: 11 amino acids. The germline gives CDR1 SQVTM, CDR2 ANQGSEA. Trimming left V 2 bases short and J 8 bases short, with 9 bases between. CDR3 residues: CSVEIWEGYTF. In DNA form, the CDR3 reads TGCAGCGTTGAAATCTGGGAGGGCTACACCTTC.

This clonotype was picked up a small number of times. CDR3 sequence (DNA): TGTGCCAGCAGACCAGGACTAGCGGGGGCCTACGAGCAGTACTTC. Translating gives CASRPGLAGAYEQYF. This chain uses TRBV7-9 with TRBJ2-7; 13 bases are a match to TRBD2. The ends lost 6 bases at V and 2 bases at J; junction bases unmatched: 4. Per germline, CDR1 SEHNR and CDR2 FQNEAQ (reference sequence). The CDR3 covers 15 residues.

The V and J genes are TRBV10-3 and TRBJ1-1; D is undetermined. The V gene's germline CDR1 is ENHRY and CDR2 SYGVKD. Trimming took off 4 bases at V and 3 bases at J, with 3 bases between the two ends. The length of the CDR3 is 11 residues. The DNA for the CDR3 is TGTGCCATCAGTGGGGACACTGAAGCTTTCTTT. It codes for CAISGDTEAFF.

This rearrangement joins TRBV7-2 to TRBJ2-7, with 8 bases identical to TRBD2. This CDR3 has 16 amino acids. The V gene end was trimmed by 5 bases and the J gene end by 5 bases; junction bases not matched to a gene: 14. Germline V gives CDR1 SGHTA, CDR2 FQGNSA. As DNA, the CDR3 is TGTGCCAGCAGCCTCCAGCTAGCGGGCATCGCCCACGAGCAGTACTTC. Translation gives CASSLQLAGIAHEQYF.

The gene calls are TRBV5-1 and TRBJ2-1, with D maybe TRBD1 (6 bases). V dropped 4 bases and J dropped 2 bases, with 13 bases sitting between them. The length of the CDR3 is 15 residues. The germline V gene has CDR1 SGHRS and CDR2 YFSETQ. CDR3 nucleotides: TGCGCCAGCAGCCCCGTAGGGGACACCTACAATGAGCAGTTCTTC. It yields the protein CASSPVGDTYNEQFF.

This clonotype has a handful of counts. The V and J genes are TRBV4-1 and TRBJ2-1; 7 positions agree with TRBD1. The length of the CDR3 is 14 residues. Losses at the gene ends were 3 bases for V and 4 bases for J; bases not matched to a gene: 3. Germline values: CDR1 MGHRA, CDR2 YSYEKL. The CDR3 reads CASSHEGQYNEQFF. Written as DNA, the CDR3 is TGCGCCAGCAGCCATGAGGGACAGTACAATGAGCAGTTCTTC.